This passage covers 29 T cell receptor beta chains from one sample sequenced in a study of identical twins. MiXCR was run by TCRdb on the 5' RACE reads, yielding one entry per CDR3 protein. The sample carries 1.5 million to 2 million distinct CDR3 sequences, around a third recorded once. The material sequenced was cord blood. These TCRs come from a newborn girl in good health.

The J gene is TRBJ1-1, the V gene TRBV11-2; 7 nucleotides match TRBD1. CDR3 length: 16 residues. V trimming: 4 bases; J trimming: 6 bases; junction bases outside the gene matches: 14. The germline V gene has CDR1 SGHAT and CDR2 FQNNGV. The CDR3 loop reads CASSSRLQGIKAEAFF. DNA for the CDR3: TGTGCCAGCAGCTCCCGGCTACAGGGGATCAAGGCTGAAGCTTTCTTT.

V is TRBV27 and J is TRBJ2-3, with D maybe TRBD2 (5 bases). Trimming took off 3 bases at V and 5 bases at J, with 9 bases between the two ends. The CDR3 has 13 amino acids. Germline V lookup: CDR1 MNHEY, CDR2 SMNVEV (reference sequence). CDR3 in amino acids: CASSLFREDTQYF. CDR3 nucleotides: TGTGCCAGCAGTTTGTTTCGGGAAGATACGCAGTATTTT.

The chain recombines TRBV7-2 with TRBJ1-2; 7 bases are shared with TRBD1. In germline, CDR1 is SGHTA, CDR2 FQGNSA. The CDR3 contains 14 residues. The trim removed 6 bases at V and 10 bases at J, leaving 14 bases unmatched. CDR3 in DNA: TGTGCCAGCAGTATAAGTCACCAGACAGGGAACTACACCTTC. Translation gives CASSISHQTGNYTF.

V usage is TRBV11-2 and J usage is TRBJ2-7; 7 bases fit TRBD1. V lost 5 bases to trimming and J lost 2 bases; unmatched junction nucleotides: 6. The length of the CDR3 is 14 residues. Germline values: CDR1 SGHAT, CDR2 FQNNGV. This chain's CDR3 is CASSVTGAAYEQYF. CDR3 DNA sequence: TGTGCCAGCAGCGTTACAGGGGCCGCCTACGAGCAGTACTTC.

This clonotype was seen a few times. This chain links TRBV12-3 or TRBV12-4 with TRBJ1-5; D not certain. V lost 5 bases and J lost 0, with 8 bases in between. The CDR3 covers 14 residues. In nucleotides, the CDR3 is TGTGCCAGCAGTCGAGGGAATAGCAATCAGCCCCAGCATTTT. It codes for CASSRGNSNQPQHF.

There are many counts of this clonotype. This CDR3 is CASSSGHGYTF. The CDR3 DNA follows: TGTGCCAGCAGCTCAGGACATGGCTACACCTTC. The V call is TRBV7-2, the J call TRBJ1-2; D is unresolved. Germline CDR1 reads SGHTA; CDR2 reads FQGNSA. This CDR3 region has 11 residues. The V end was cut by 4 bases, the J end by 6 bases, with 6 bases between.

This clonotype appeared a few times. The chain combines TRBV29-1 with TRBJ2-7; 15 bases are shared with TRBD2. The CDR3 has 17 residues. The germline V gene encodes CDR1 SQVTM and CDR2 ANQGSEA. The trim removed 6 bases at V and 0 bases at J, leaving 9 bases unmatched. The CDR3 here is CSVRGTSGRNSSYEQYF. The DNA for the CDR3 is TGCAGCGTCCGGGGGACTAGCGGGAGGAATAGCTCCTACGAGCAGTACTTC.

The gene calls are TRBV7-9 and TRBJ2-2; TRBD2 aligns across 10 bases. The trim removed 7 bases at V and 2 bases at J, leaving 4 bases unmatched. Germline CDR1 is SEHNR and CDR2 is FQNEAQ (reference sequence). CDR3 length: 15 residues. The CDR3 DNA reads TGTGCCAGCATCGGACTAGCGGCCAACACCGGGGAGCTGTTTTTT. Residues: CASIGLAANTGELFF.

The chain recombines TRBV18 with TRBJ2-1, with TRBD1 as a possible D gene (6 bases). The J call may be incorrect, as the DNA end agrees better with TRBJ2-7. This CDR3 is 16 amino acids long. Germline CDR1 and CDR2: KGHSH and LQKENI. The CDR3 spells CASSRILGALINEQYF. The CDR3, as DNA: TGTGCCAGCTCACGGATCTTGGGGGCCCTAATCAATGAGCAGTACTTC.

This clonotype was counted at least ten times. This chain links TRBV25-1 with TRBJ2-4; D possibly corresponds to TRBD1 (8 bases). TRBJ2-7 matches the DNA end more closely, so the J call is doubtful. This CDR3 is 14 amino acids long. Germline loops: CDR1 MGHDK, CDR2 SYGVNS. The CDR3 region is CASSATGGTNEQYF. For the CDR3, the DNA is TGTGCCAGCAGTGCAACAGGGGGGACTAACGAGCAGTACTTC.

The chain joins TRBV30 to TRBJ1-1; 8 bases fit TRBD1. The junction had 0 bases not matched to a gene; V was cut back by 4 bases and J by 2 bases. The germline V gene encodes CDR1 GTSNPN and CDR2 SVGIG (reference sequence). The CDR3 totals 12 residues. This CDR3 is CAWTGGNTEAFF. CDR3 in DNA: TGTGCCTGGACAGGGGGCAACACTGAAGCTTTCTTT.

This sequence joins TRBV11-2 and TRBJ1-2, with D uncertain. V lost 4 bases, J lost 5 bases, and 14 bases lay in between. CDR1 and CDR2 (germline): SGHAT, FQNNGV. The CDR3 runs 14 residues. The CDR3 DNA reads as TGTGCCAGCAGCTCCACTCGGCTGGGGTATGGCTACACCTTC. It encodes CASSSTRLGYGYTF.

Only a few counts were recorded for this clonotype. The V and J genes are TRBV10-3 and TRBJ1-2; 7 bases are a match to TRBD1. Germline lookup yields CDR1 ENHRY and CDR2 SYGVKD. J gave up 2 bases and V 10 bases, and 7 bases lay outside the gene matches. This CDR3 spans 13 amino acids. DNA of the CDR3: TGTGCCACACGAGCGGGACAGAACTATGGCTACACCTTC. Translating it yields CATRAGQNYGYTF.

In DNA form, the CDR3 reads TGCAGTGCTACCCTTCCACGGGCCCGCTACGAGCAGTACTTC. Its translation is CSATLPRARYEQYF. The V call is TRBV20-1, the J call TRBJ2-4; D not resolved. Near its end, the DNA agrees better with TRBJ2-7, so the J call may be wrong. The CDR3 is 14 amino acids. Per the germline V gene, CDR1 is DFQATT and CDR2 is SNEGSKA (reference sequence).

The rearrangement links TRBV6-2 or TRBV6-3 to TRBJ1-2; D possibly corresponds to TRBD1 (5 bases). V gave up 7 bases and J gave up 6 bases, with 12 bases separating them. Germline V CDR1 and CDR2: MNHEY, SVGEGT. This CDR3 has 12 residues. This CDR3 is CASKGTHHGYTF. The CDR3 DNA follows: TGTGCCAGCAAGGGGACGCACCATGGCTACACCTTC.

This chain connects TRBV12-5 to TRBJ2-7; perhaps TRBD1 as D (5 bases). Trimming left V 5 bases short and J 7 bases short, with 15 bases between. The CDR3 covers 13 residues. Germline CDR1 and CDR2: LGHNT and FRNRAP. DNA for the CDR3: TGTGCTAGTGGTACACAGGAGTACAATGAGCAGTACTTC. Translating it yields CASGTQEYNEQYF.

This chain joins TRBV15 and TRBJ2-3; TRBD2 is a possible D gene (6 bases). Germline CDR1 is LNHNV and CDR2 is YYDKDF (reference sequence). The CDR3 has 17 amino acids. V lost 1 base, J lost 4 bases, and 18 bases lay in between. The CDR3 is CATSRAPGTPMADTQYF. CDR3 DNA: TGTGCCACCAGCAGAGCTCCCGGGACTCCCATGGCAGATACGCAGTATTTT.

This clonotype was picked up many times. The V and J genes are TRBV29-1 and TRBJ2-7; D tentatively reads TRBD1 or TRBD2 (7 bases each). There are 15 residues in the CDR3. V was clipped by 6 bases and J by 3 bases, with 21 bases between them. In germline, CDR1 is SQVTM, CDR2 ANQGSEA. CDR3 sequence (DNA): TGCAGCGTGGCAGGGGGGGAAGCGGTTTTCTACGAGCAGTACTTC. It encodes CSVAGGEAVFYEQYF.

A few counts support this clonotype. The V and J genes are TRBV7-2 and TRBJ1-5; D is uncertain. The CDR3 runs to 13 residues. Trimming removed 5 bases at V and 7 bases at J, with 12 bases between. Germline V gene lookup returns CDR1 SGHTA and CDR2 FQGNSA. The CDR3 protein is CASSPAGKQPQHF. The DNA for the CDR3 is TGTGCCAGCAGCCCAGCCGGGAAACAGCCCCAGCATTTT.

The CDR3 nucleotides are TGTGCCAGCAGTAGGGGTGGGGGGGAAAAAACTGAAGCTTTCTTT. It specifies CASSRGGGEKTEAFF. The chain has TRBV25-1 and TRBJ1-1, with D possibly being TRBD1 (5 bases). Looked up from germline, CDR1 is MGHDK and CDR2 is SYGVNS. V lost 5 bases, J lost 5 bases, and 18 bases lay in between. This CDR3 is 15 amino acids long.

This clonotype was seen a handful of times. This rearrangement joins TRBV5-1 to TRBJ2-7; D possibly corresponds to TRBD2 (5 bases). The CDR3 is 13 amino acids. Germline V lookup: CDR1 SGHRS, CDR2 YFSETQ. Trimming shortened V by 4 bases and J by 6 bases, and 14 bases separated the two germline ends. CDR3 coding DNA: TGCGCCAGCAGCCTTCTACTAGGAACCGAGCAGTACTTC. Its translation is CASSLLLGTEQYF.

The V and J genes are TRBV10-3 and TRBJ2-4; 9 bases align to TRBD2. The CDR3 totals 12 residues. Germline loops: CDR1 ENHRY, CDR2 SYGVKD. Losses at the gene ends were 11 bases for V and 13 bases for J; bases not matched to a gene: 12. The CDR3 sequence: CASGAGGREQYF. The DNA of the CDR3 is TGTGCCTCCGGAGCGGGGGGTAGGGAGCAGTACTTC.

Only a few counts were recorded for this clonotype. This chain uses TRBV20-1 with TRBJ2-5; the D is unclear. The J call may be wrong; the DNA end is better matched by TRBJ2-7. The CDR3 length is 14 residues. CDR1 is DFQATT, CDR2 SNEGSKA, per germline (reference sequence). CDR3 residues: CSASGIYDGNEQYF. The CDR3 DNA follows: TGCAGTGCTAGTGGAATTTATGACGGCAACGAGCAGTACTTC.

This clonotype has more than one count but fewer than ten. This sequence joins TRBV20-1 and TRBJ1-2; TRBD1 might be the D (6 bases). The CDR3 contains 16 residues. CDR1 and CDR2 from the germline V gene are DFQATT and SNEGSKA (reference sequence). V dropped 0 bases and J dropped 2 bases, with 16 bases sitting between them. The CDR3 loop reads CSARDPWAGENYGYTF. The CDR3 DNA sequence: TGCAGTGCTAGAGATCCGTGGGCAGGGGAGAACTATGGCTACACCTTC.

The chain joins TRBV6-5 to TRBJ1-5, with a possible D match to TRBD1 (5 bases). The CDR3 length is 14 residues. Trimming removed 4 bases at V and 6 bases at J, with 13 bases between. Looked up from germline, CDR1 is MNHEY and CDR2 is SVGAGI. The CDR3 DNA reads TGTGCCAGCAGTTCCGGGACCCAGGGTCAGCCCCAGCATTTT. Residues: CASSSGTQGQPQHF.

This clonotype has a handful of counts. The CDR3 region has the DNA TGCGCCAGCAGCTTGGGATTCGACAGGGGTGGCTACACCTTC. This translates into CASSLGFDRGGYTF. The chain has TRBV5-1 and TRBJ1-2; 8 bases fit TRBD1. V trimming: 0 bases; J trimming: 7 bases; junction bases outside the gene matches: 5. Per germline, CDR1 SGHRS and CDR2 YFSETQ. The CDR3 length is 14 residues.

This clonotype appeared a few times. The J gene is TRBJ1-2, the V gene TRBV9; maybe TRBD1 (6 bases). Germline CDR1 is SGDLS and CDR2 is YYNGEE. There are 14 residues in the CDR3. V was clipped by 2 bases and J by 4 bases, with 12 bases between them. The CDR3 DNA sequence: TGTGCCAGCAGCGTGAGACAGGCCCCCTATGGCTACACCTTC. Translating gives CASSVRQAPYGYTF.

There are a few counts of this clonotype. The DNA of the CDR3 is TGTGCCAGCAGTGAAGGTCGGCAGGGGTACAAAAACATTCAGTACTTC. Translation: CASSEGRQGYKNIQYF. J is TRBJ2-4 and V is TRBV6-1; possibly TRBD1 for D (6 bases). Germline V gene data show CDR1 as MNHNS and CDR2 as SASEGT. Trimming stripped 1 base from V and 3 bases from J, with 13 bases between. This CDR3 is built from 16 residues.

J is TRBJ2-3 and V is TRBV6-2 or TRBV6-3; 7 bases map to TRBD1. Trimming cost V 8 bases and J 3 bases; bases outside gene matches: 11. This CDR3 is built from 15 residues. CDR1 MNHEY and CDR2 SVGEGT come from the germline V gene. The CDR3 region is CASALDRVETDTQYF. DNA for the CDR3: TGTGCCAGCGCCCTAGACAGGGTAGAAACAGATACGCAGTATTTT.